This T cell receptor (beta chain) was recorded in a study of OX40 agonist ivuxolimab in advanced cancers. The data were produced by immunoSEQ multiplex PCR, yet TCRdb's version contains in-frame clones alone and is incomplete. The sample carries around 31,000 clones, roughly 90% recorded once. Germline V lookup: CDR1 MGHRA, CDR2 YSYEKL. The CDR3 covers 12 residues. V was pared by 5 bases and J by 9 bases, with 10 bases between. The sample here was CD4+ or CD8+ T cells sorted from blood, taken in a trial of the OX40 agonist ivuxolimab. The chain joins TRBV4-1 to TRBJ2-2, with no clear D. This TCR was sampled from an adult with an advanced solid tumor such as melanoma, head and neck, liver or kidney cancer. CDR3 DNA sequence: TGCGCCAGCAGCTCGGTTAGGAGGGAGCTGTTTTTT. Its protein product is CASSSVRRELFF.